This T cell receptor beta chain was profiled in a study of glioma-infiltrating T cells after dendritic cell vaccination. This sample's time point: after dendritic cell vaccination, including at tumor progression/relapse. The primer mix had 60 V beta and 13 J beta primers. TCRdb's table, derived via immunoSEQ multiplex PCR, lists solely in-frame clones and lacks some. The sample lists 55,000 to 75,000 clones; roughly 80% were seen once. This TCR was sampled from a human donor with glioblastoma. The sample was blood, taken after dendritic cell vaccination.

CDR3 in amino acids: CASSGDTLGYEQYF. CDR3 nucleotides: TGTGCCAGCAGCGGGGACACGTTGGGGTACGAGCAGTACTTC. The chain links TRBV7-9 to TRBJ2-7, with D perhaps matching TRBD1 (6 bases). This CDR3 comprises 14 residues. In germline, CDR1 is SEHNR, CDR2 FQNEAQ (reference sequence). Trimming removed 5 bases from V and 4 bases from J, with 15 bases in between.